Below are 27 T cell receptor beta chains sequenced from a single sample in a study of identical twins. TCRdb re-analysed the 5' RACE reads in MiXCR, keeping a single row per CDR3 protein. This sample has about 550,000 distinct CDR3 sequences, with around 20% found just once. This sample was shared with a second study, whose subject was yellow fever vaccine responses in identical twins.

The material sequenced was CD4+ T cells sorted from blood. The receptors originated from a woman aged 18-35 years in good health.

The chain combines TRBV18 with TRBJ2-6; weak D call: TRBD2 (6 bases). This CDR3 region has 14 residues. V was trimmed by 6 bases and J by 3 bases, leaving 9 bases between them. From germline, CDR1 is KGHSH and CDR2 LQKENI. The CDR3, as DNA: TGTGCCAGCTCCGGGAGCGGTGGGGCCAACGTCCTGACTTTC. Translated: CASSGSGGANVLTF. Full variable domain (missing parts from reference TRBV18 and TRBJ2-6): NAGVMQNPRHLVRRRGQEARLRCSPMKGHSHVYWYRQLPEEGLKFMVYLQKENIIDESGMPKERFSAEFPKEGPSILRIQQVVRGDSAAYFCASSGSGGANVLTFGAGSRLTVL.

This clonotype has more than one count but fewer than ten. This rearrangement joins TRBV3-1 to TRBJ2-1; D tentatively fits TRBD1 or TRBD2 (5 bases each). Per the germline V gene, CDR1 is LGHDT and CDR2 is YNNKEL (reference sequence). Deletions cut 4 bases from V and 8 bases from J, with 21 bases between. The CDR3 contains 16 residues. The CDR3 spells CASSPYPLAGKDEQFF. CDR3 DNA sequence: TGTGCCAGCAGCCCTTACCCCCTAGCAGGGAAGGATGAGCAGTTCTTC.

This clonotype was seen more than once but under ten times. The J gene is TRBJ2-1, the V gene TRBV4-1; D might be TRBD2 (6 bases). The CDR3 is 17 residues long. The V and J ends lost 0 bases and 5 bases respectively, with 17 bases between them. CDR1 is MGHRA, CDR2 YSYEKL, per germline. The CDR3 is CASSQEGRGPLHNEQFF. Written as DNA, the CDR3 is TGCGCCAGCAGCCAAGAGGGGCGGGGACCTCTCCACAATGAGCAGTTCTTC.

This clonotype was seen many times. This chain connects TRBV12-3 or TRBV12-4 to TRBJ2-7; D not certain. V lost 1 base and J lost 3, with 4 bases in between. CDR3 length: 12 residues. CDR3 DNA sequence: TGTGCCAGCAGTTTAGGTCTCTACGAGCAGTACTTC. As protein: CASSLGLYEQYF.

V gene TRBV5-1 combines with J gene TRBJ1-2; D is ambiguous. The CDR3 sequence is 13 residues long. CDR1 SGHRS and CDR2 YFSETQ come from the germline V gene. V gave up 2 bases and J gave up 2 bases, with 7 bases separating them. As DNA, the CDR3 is TGCGCCAGCAGCTTCGACAAAAACTATGGCTACACCTTC. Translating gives CASSFDKNYGYTF.

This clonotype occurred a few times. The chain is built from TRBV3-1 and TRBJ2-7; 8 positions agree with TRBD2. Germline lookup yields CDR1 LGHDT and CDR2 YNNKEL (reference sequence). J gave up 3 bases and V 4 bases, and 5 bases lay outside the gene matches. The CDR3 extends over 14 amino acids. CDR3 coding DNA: TGTGCCAGCAGCCCAAGCGGGAGTCGCTACGAGCAGTACTTC. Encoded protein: CASSPSGSRYEQYF.

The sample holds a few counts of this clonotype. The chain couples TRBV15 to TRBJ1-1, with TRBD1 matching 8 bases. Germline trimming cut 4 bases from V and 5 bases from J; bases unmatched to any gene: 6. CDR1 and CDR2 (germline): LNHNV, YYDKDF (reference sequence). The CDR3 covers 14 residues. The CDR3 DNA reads TGTGCCACCAGCACACAGACAGGGGTTACTGAAGCTTTCTTT. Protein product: CATSTQTGVTEAFF.

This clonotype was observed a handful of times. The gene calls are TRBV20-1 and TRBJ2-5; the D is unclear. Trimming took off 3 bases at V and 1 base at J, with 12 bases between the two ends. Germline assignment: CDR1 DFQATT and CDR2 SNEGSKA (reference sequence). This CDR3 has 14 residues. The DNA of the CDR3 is TGCAGTGCTAGGCGTGCCGCCGGCCAAGAGACCCAGTACTTC. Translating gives CSARRAAGQETQYF.

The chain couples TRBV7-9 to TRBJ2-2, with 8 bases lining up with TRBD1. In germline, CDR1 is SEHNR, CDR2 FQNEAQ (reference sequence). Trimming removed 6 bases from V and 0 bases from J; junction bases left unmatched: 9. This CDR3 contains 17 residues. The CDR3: CASSNGPGQANTGELFF. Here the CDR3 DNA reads TGTGCCAGCAGTAATGGTCCGGGACAGGCGAACACCGGGGAGCTGTTTTTT. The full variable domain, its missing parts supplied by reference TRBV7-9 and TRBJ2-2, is DTGVSQNPRHKITKRGQNVTFRCDPISEHNRLYWYRQTLGQGPEFLTYFQNEAQLEKSRLLSDRFSAERPKGSFSTLEIQRTEQGDSAMYLCASSNGPGQANTGELFFGEGSRLTVL.

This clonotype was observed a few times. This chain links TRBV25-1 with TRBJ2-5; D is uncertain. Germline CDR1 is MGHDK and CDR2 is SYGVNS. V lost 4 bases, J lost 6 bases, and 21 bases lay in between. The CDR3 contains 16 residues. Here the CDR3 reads CASSAPQTRLAKTQYF. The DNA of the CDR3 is TGTGCCAGCAGTGCCCCCCAGACACGGCTCGCGAAGACCCAGTACTTC.

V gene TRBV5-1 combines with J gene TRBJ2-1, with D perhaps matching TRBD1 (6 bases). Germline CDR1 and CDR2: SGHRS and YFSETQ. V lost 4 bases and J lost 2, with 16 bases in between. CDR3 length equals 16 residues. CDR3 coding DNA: TGCGCCAGCAGCCCCGGACAGCCAAACGCCTACAATGAGCAGTTCTTC. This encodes CASSPGQPNAYNEQFF. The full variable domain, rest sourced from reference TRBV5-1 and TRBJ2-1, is KAGVTQTPRYLIKTRGQQVTLSCSPISGHRSVSWYQQTPGQGLQFLFEYFSETQRNKGNFPGRFSGRQFSNSRSEMNVSTLELGDSALYLCASSPGQPNAYNEQFFGPGTRLTVL.

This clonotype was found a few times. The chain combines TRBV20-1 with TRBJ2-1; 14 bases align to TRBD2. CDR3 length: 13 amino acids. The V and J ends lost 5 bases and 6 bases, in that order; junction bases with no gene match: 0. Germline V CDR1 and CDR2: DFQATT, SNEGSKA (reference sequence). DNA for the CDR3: TGCAGTGCTGGGACTAGCGGGAGCAATGAGCAGTTCTTC. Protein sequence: CSAGTSGSNEQFF.

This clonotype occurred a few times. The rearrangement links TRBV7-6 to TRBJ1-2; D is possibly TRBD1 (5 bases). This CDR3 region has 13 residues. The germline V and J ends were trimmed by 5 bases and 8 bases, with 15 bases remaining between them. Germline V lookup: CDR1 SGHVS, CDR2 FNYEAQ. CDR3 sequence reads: CASSADNFRGYTF. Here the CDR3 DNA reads TGTGCCAGCAGCGCGGACAATTTTCGGGGCTACACCTTC. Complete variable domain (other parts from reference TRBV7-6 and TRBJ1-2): GAGVSQSPRYKVTKRGQDVALRCDPISGHVSLYWYRQALGQGPEFLTYFNYEAQQDKSGLPNDRFSAERPEGSISTLTIQRTEQRDSAMYRCASSADNFRGYTFGSGTRLTVV.

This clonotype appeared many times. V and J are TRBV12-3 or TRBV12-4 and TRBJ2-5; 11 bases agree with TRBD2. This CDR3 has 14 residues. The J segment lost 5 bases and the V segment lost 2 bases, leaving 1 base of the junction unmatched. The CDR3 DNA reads TGTGCCAGCAGTTTACGACTAGCGGGGGAGACCCAGTACTTC. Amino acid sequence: CASSLRLAGETQYF.

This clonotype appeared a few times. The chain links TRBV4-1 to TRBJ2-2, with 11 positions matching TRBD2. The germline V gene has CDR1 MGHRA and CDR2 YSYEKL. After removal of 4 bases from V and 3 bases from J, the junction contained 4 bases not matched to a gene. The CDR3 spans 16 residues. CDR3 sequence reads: CASSRHSGRDTGELFF. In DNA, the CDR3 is TGCGCCAGCAGCCGACATAGCGGGAGGGACACCGGGGAGCTGTTTTTT.

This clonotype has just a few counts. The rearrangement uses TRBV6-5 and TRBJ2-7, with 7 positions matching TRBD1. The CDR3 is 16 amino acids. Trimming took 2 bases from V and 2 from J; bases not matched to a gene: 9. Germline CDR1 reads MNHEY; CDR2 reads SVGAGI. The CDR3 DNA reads TGTGCCAGCAGTTACCGGACAGGATTCGGGGCCTACGAGCAGTACTTC. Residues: CASSYRTGFGAYEQYF.

CDR3 in amino acids: CSASWEGLQQGSDTQYF. CDR3 sequence (DNA): TGCAGTGCTAGTTGGGAGGGACTGCAACAGGGGTCAGATACGCAGTATTTT. The chain uses TRBV20-1 and TRBJ2-3; D could derive from TRBD1 or TRBD2 (7 bases each). CDR1 and CDR2 (germline): DFQATT, SNEGSKA (reference sequence). V shed 3 bases and J shed 4 bases, with 23 bases lying between them. This CDR3 has 17 residues.

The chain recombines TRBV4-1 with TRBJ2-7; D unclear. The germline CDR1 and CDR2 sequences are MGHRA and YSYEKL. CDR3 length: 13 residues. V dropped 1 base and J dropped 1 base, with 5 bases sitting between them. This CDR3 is CASSQVPSYEQYF. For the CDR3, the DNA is TGCGCCAGCAGCCAAGTCCCGTCCTACGAGCAGTACTTC.

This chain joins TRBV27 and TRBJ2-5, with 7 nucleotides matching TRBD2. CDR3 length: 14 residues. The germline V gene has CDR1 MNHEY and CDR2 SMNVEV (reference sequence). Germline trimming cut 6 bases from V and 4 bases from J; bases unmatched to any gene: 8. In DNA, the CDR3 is TGTGCCAGCAGACAATCGGGGAGGGGAGAGACCCAGTACTTC. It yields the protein CASRQSGRGETQYF.

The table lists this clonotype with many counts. The CDR3 region has the DNA TGCGCCAGCTCGGAAGGGCAGTTGAGCTCCTACGAGCAGTACGTC. It translates to CASSEGQLSSYEQYV. The rearrangement links TRBV5-1 to TRBJ2-7, with unresolved D. Germline CDR1 is SGHRS and CDR2 is YFSETQ. The ends were cut back, 7 bases at V and 0 bases at J, with 17 bases in the middle. The CDR3 totals 15 residues.

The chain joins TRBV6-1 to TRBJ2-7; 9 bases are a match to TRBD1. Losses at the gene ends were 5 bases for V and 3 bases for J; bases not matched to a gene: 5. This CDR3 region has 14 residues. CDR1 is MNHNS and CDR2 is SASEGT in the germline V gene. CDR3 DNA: TGTGCCAGCAGTAGGACAGGGGAACTCTACGAGCAGTACTTC. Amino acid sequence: CASSRTGELYEQYF.

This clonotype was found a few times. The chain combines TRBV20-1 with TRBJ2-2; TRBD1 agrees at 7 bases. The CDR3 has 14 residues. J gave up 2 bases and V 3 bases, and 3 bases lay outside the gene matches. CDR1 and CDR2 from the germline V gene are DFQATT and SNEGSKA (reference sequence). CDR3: CSARGQKNTGELFF. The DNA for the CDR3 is TGCAGTGCTAGGGGACAGAAAAACACCGGGGAGCTGTTTTTT.

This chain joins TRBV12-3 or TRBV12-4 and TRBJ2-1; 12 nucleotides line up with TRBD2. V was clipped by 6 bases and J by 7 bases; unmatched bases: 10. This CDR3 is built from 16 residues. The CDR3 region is CASSPGLAGIFNEQFF. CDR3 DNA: TGTGCCAGCAGCCCCGGACTAGCGGGAATATTTAATGAGCAGTTCTTC.

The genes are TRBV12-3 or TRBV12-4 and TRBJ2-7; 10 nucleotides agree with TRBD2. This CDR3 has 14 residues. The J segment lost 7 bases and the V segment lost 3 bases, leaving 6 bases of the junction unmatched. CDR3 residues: CASSLVAGGSEQYF. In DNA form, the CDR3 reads TGTGCCAGCAGTTTGGTAGCGGGAGGTAGTGAGCAGTACTTC.

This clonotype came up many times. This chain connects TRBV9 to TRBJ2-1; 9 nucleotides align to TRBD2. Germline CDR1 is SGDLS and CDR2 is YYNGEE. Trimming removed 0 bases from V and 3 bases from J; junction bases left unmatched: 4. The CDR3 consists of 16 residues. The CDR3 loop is CASSVGAGGLYNEQFF. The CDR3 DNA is TGTGCCAGCAGCGTAGGAGCGGGGGGCCTCTACAATGAGCAGTTCTTC.

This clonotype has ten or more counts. In nucleotides, the CDR3 is TGTGCCAGCAGTGAATTGGGGGGATCCTACAATGAGCAGTTCTTC. It codes for CASSELGGSYNEQFF. The rearrangement joins TRBV25-1 to TRBJ2-1; weak D call: TRBD2 (6 bases). The CDR3 consists of 15 residues. V was clipped by 1 base and J by 1 base, with 8 bases between them. Germline values: CDR1 MGHDK, CDR2 SYGVNS. Supplemented by reference TRBV25-1 and TRBJ2-1, the full variable domain reads EADIYQTPRYLVIGTGKKITLECSQTMGHDKMYWYQQDPGMELHLIHYSYGVNSTEKGDLSSESTVSRIRTEHFPLTLESARPSHTSQYLCASSELGGSYNEQFFGPGTRLTVL.

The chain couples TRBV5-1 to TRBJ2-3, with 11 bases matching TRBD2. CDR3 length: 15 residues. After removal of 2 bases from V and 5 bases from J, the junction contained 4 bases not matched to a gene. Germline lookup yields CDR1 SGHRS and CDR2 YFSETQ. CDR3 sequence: CASSFSGGAIDTQYF. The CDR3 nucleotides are TGCGCCAGCAGCTTTAGCGGGGGGGCGATAGATACGCAGTATTTT.